The T cell receptor beta chain under discussion was sequenced for a study of shared clonotypes between healthy human individuals. Combination of CD45RO+ cells with CCR7-negative CD45RA+ TemRA cells was used for CD8 memory. V was pared by 0 bases and J by 3 bases, with 11 bases between. Germline V gene lookup returns CDR1 LGHNA and CDR2 YSLEER. This CDR3 region has 15 residues. Produced via immunoSEQ multiplex PCR; TCRdb's table is partial and in-frame only. The table includes around 300,000 clones, around 87% detected once. The V gene is TRBV4-3, the J gene TRBJ1-2; D may be TRBD1 (5 bases). The specimen was memory CD8+ T cells sorted from blood. The subset is: CD45RO+ cells pooled with CCR7-negative TemRA cells. The TCR comes from a man in his late teens or twenties in good health. In DNA form, the CDR3 reads TGCGCCAGCAGCCAAGAGGTCTTAGGGGACTATGGCTACACCTTC. It specifies CASSQEVLGDYGYTF.